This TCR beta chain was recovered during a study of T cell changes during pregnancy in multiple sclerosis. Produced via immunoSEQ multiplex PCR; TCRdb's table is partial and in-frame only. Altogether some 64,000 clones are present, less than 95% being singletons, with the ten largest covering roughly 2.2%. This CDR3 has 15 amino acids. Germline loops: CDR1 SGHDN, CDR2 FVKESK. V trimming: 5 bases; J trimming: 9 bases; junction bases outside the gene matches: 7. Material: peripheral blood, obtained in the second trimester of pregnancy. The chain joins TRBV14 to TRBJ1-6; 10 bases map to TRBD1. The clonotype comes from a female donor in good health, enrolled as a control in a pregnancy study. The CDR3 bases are TGTGCCAGCAGCTTAACCGGGACAGGGGCTTCACCCCTCCACTTT. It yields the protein CASSLTGTGASPLHF.